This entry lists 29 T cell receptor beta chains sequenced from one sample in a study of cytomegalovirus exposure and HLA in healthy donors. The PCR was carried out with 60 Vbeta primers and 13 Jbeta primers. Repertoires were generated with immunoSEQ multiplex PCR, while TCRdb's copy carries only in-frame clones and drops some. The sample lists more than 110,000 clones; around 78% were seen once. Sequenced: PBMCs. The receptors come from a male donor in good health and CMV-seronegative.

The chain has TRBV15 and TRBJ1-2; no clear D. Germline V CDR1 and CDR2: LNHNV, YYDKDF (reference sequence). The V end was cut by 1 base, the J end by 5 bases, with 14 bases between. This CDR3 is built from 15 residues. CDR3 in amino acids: CATSRGRIVGYGYTF. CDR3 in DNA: TGTGCCACCAGCAGAGGGAGGATCGTCGGGTATGGCTACACCTTC.

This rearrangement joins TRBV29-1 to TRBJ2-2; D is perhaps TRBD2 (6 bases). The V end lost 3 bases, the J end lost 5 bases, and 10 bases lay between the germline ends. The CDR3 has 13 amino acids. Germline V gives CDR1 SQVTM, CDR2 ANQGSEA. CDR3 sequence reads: CSVDRGKTGELFF. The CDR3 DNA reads TGCAGCGTTGACCGGGGGAAGACCGGGGAGCTGTTTTTT.

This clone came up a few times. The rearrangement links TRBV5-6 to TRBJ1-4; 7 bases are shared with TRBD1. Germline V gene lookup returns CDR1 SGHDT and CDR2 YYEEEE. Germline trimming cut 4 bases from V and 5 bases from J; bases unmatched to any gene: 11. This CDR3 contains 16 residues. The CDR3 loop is CASSHLLTGPNEKLFF. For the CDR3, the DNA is TGTGCCAGCAGCCACCTACTGACAGGGCCAAATGAAAAACTGTTTTTT.

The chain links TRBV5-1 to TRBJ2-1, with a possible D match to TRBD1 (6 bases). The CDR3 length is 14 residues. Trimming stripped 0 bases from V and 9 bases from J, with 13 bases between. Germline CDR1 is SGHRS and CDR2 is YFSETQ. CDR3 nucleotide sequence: TGCGCCAGCAGCTTGGTGGGGGCCGGAGGTGAGCAGTTCTTC. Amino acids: CASSLVGAGGEQFF.

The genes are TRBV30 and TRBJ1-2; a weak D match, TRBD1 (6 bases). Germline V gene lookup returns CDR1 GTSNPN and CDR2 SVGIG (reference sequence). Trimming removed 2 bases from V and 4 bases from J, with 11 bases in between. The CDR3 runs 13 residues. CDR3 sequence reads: CAWSRDTLYGYTF. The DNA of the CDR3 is TGTGCCTGGAGTAGGGACACTCTCTATGGCTACACCTTC.

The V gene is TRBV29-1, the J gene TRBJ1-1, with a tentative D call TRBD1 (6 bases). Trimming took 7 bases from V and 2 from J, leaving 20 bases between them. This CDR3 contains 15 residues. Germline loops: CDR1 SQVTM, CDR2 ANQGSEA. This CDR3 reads CSGEGGKGTNTEAFF. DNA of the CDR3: TGCAGCGGAGAAGGGGGAAAGGGTACTAACACTGAAGCTTTCTTT.

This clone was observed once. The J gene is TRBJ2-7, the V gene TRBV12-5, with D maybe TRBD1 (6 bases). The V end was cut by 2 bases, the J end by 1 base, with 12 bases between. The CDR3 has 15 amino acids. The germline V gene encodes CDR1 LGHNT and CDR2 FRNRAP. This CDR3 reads CASGLNEGHSYEQYF. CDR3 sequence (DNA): TGTGCTAGTGGTTTGAACGAGGGACATTCCTACGAGCAGTACTTC.

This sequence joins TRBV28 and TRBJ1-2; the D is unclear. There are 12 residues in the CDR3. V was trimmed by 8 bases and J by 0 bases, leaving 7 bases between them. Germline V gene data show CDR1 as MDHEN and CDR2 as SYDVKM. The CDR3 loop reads CASGRSNYGYTF. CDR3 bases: TGTGCCAGCGGGAGGTCTAACTATGGCTACACCTTC.

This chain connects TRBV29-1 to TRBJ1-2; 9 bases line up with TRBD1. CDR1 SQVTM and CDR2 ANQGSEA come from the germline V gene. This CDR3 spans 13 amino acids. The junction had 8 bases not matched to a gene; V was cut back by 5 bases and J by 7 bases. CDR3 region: CSVYKDRGGGYTF. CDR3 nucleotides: TGCAGCGTTTACAAGGACAGGGGAGGTGGCTACACCTTC.

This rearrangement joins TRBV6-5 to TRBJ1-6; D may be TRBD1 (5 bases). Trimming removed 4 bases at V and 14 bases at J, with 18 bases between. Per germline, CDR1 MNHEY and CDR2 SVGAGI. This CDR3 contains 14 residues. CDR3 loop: CASSLGLTVRSLHF. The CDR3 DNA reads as TGTGCCAGCAGTTTGGGACTGACCGTTCGGTCCCTCCACTTT.

The CDR3 bases are TGTGCCTGGAGTGAAGGGGAAGACGAGCAGTACTTC. Protein product: CAWSEGEDEQYF. The chain couples TRBV30 to TRBJ2-7; tentative D call: TRBD1 (5 bases). The CDR3 is made up of 12 amino acids. With 1 base removed from V and 5 bases from J, the gap between germline ends came to 9 bases. CDR1 is GTSNPN, CDR2 SVGIG, per germline (reference sequence). Filled out from reference TRBV30 and TRBJ2-7, the complete variable domain reads SQTIHQWPATLVQPVGSPLSLECTVEGTSNPNLYWYRQAAGRGLQLLFYSVGIGQISSEVPQNLSASRPQDRQFILSSKKLLLSDSGFYLCAWSEGEDEQYFGPGTRLTVT.

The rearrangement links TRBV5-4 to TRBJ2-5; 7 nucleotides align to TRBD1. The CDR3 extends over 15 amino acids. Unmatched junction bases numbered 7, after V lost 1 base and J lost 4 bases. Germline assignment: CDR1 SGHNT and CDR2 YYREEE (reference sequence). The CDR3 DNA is TGTGCCAGCAGCTTGCCAGACAGGGCCGGAGAGACCCAGTACTTC. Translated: CASSLPDRAGETQYF.

The CDR3 spells CASSLEGYRLYEQYF. As DNA, the CDR3 is TGCGCCAGCAGCTTGGAAGGTTACCGACTCTACGAGCAGTACTTC. J is TRBJ2-7 and V is TRBV5-1; D gene ambiguous. V was trimmed by 0 bases and J by 3 bases, leaving 13 bases between them. This CDR3 spans 15 amino acids. Germline-derived CDR1 and CDR2 are SGHRS and YFSETQ.

As DNA, the CDR3 is TGTGCCAGCAGCTTCCCTTGGACAGGGCGGTACGAGCAGTACTTC. Translated, it gives CASSFPWTGRYEQYF. The rearrangement links TRBV5-6 to TRBJ2-7, with 8 bases aligning to TRBD1. The CDR3 runs to 15 residues. Germline CDR1 reads SGHDT; CDR2 reads YYEEEE. V dropped 2 bases and J dropped 4; count of bases not matched to a gene: 8.

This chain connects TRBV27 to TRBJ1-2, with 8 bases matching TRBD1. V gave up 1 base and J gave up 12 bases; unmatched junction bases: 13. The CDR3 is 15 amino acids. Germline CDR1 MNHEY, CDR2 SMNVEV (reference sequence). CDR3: CASSLLPQGADLHTF. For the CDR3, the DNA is TGTGCCAGCAGTTTATTACCTCAGGGGGCCGACCTCCACACCTTC.

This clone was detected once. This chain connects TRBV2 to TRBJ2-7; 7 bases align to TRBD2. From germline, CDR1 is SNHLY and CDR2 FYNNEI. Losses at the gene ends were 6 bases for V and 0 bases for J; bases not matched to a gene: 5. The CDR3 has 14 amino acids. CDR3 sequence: CASRRLAVSYEQYF. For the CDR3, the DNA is TGTGCCAGCAGGAGGCTAGCGGTCTCCTACGAGCAGTACTTC.

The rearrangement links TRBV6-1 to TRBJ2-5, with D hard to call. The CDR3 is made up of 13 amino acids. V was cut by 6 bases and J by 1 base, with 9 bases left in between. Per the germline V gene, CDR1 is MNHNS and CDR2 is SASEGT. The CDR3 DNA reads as TGTGCCAGCAGGCCGGTTGGCCAAGAGACCCAGTACTTC. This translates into CASRPVGQETQYF.

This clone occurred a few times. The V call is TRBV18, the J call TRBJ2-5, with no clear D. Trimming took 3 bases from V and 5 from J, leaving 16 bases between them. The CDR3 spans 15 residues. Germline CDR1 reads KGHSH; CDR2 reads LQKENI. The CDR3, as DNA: TGTGCCAGCTCACCGTTCGGAGAGAATGGCGAGACCCAGTACTTC. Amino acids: CASSPFGENGETQYF.

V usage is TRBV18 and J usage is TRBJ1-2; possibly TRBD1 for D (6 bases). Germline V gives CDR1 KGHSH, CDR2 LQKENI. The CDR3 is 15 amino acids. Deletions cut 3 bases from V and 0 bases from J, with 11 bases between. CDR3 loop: CASSPGQSANYGYTF. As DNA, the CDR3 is TGTGCCAGCTCACCTGGACAGAGCGCTAACTATGGCTACACCTTC. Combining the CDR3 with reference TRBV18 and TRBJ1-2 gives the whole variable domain NAGVMQNPRHLVRRRGQEARLRCSPMKGHSHVYWYRQLPEEGLKFMVYLQKENIIDESGMPKERFSAEFPKEGPSILRIQQVVRGDSAAYFCASSPGQSANYGYTFGSGTRLTVV.

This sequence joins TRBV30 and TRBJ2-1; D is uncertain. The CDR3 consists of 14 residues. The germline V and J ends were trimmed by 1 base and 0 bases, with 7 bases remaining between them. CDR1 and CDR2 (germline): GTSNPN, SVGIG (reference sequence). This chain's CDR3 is CAWSGTYSYNEQFF. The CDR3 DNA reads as TGTGCCTGGAGTGGCACCTACTCCTACAATGAGCAGTTCTTC.

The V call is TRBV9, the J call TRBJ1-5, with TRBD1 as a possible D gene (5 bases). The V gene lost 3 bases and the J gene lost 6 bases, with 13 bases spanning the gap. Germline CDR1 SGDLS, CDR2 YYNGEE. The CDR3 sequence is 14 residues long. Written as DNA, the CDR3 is TGTGCCAGCAGCGGGGGGGGATCGATTCAGCCCCAGCATTTT. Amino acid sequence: CASSGGGSIQPQHF.

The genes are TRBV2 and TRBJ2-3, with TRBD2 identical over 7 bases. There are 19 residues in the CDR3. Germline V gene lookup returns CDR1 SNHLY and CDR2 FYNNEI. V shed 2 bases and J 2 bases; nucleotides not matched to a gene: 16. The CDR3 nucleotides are TGTGCCAGCAGTGAAAGGAGGTTTAGGCGGGAGATTAACACAGATACGCAGTATTTT. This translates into CASSERRFRREINTDTQYF.

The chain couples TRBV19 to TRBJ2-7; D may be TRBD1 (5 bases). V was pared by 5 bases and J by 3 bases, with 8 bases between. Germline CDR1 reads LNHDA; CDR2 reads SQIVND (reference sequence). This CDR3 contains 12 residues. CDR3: CASSDSHYEQYF. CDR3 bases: TGTGCCAGTAGTGACAGCCACTACGAGCAGTACTTC.

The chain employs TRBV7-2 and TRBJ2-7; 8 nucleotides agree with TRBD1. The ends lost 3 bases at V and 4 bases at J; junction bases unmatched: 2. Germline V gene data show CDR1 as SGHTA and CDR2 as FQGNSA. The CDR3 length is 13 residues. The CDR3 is CASSFTGGYEQYF. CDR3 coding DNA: TGTGCCAGCAGCTTCACAGGGGGGTACGAGCAGTACTTC.

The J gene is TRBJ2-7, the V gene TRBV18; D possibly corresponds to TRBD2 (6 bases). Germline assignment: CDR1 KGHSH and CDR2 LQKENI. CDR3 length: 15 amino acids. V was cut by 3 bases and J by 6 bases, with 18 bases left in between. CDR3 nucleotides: TGTGCCAGCTCACCGAGACGGGGCCTGGGAGGCGAGCAGTACTTC. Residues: CASSPRRGLGGEQYF.

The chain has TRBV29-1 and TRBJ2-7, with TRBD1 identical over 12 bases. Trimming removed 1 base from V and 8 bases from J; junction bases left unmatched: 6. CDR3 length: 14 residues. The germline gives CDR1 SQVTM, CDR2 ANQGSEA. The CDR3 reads CSVEGDRGLSKQYF. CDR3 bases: TGCAGCGTTGAAGGGGACAGGGGGCTCTCCAAGCAGTACTTC.

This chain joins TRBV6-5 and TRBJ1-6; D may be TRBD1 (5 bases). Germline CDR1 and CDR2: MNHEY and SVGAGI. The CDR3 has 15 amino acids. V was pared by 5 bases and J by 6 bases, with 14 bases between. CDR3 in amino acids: CASSQISTVNSPLHF. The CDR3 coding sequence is TGTGCCAGCAGTCAAATTTCGACAGTTAATTCACCCCTCCACTTT.

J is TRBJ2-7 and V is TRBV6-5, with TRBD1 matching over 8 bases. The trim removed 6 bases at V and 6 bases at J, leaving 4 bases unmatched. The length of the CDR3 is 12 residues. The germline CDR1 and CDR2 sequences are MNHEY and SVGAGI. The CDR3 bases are TGTGCCAGCAGCGACAGGGGATTCGAGCAGTACTTC. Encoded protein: CASSDRGFEQYF.

CDR3 sequence reads: CARDGRARRAVNEQFF. The CDR3 DNA sequence: TGTGCCAGAGACGGGAGGGCTAGAAGAGCCGTGAATGAGCAGTTCTTC. This rearrangement joins TRBV21-1 to TRBJ2-1; the table's D call, TRBD2, was not checked against the DNA. TRBV21-1 is marked as a pseudogene. The CDR3 length is 16 residues.